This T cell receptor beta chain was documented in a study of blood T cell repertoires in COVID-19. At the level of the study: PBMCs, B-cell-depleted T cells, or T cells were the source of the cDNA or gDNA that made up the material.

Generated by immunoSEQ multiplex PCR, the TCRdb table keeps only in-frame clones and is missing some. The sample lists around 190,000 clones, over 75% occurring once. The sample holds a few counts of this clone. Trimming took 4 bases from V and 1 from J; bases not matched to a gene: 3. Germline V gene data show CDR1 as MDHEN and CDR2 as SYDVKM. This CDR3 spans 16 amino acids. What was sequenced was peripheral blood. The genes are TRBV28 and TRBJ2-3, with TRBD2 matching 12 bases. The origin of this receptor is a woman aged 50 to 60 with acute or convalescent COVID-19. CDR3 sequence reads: CASSSRTSGGTDTQYF. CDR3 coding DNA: TGTGCCAGCAGTTCCAGGACTAGCGGGGGCACAGATACGCAGTATTTT.